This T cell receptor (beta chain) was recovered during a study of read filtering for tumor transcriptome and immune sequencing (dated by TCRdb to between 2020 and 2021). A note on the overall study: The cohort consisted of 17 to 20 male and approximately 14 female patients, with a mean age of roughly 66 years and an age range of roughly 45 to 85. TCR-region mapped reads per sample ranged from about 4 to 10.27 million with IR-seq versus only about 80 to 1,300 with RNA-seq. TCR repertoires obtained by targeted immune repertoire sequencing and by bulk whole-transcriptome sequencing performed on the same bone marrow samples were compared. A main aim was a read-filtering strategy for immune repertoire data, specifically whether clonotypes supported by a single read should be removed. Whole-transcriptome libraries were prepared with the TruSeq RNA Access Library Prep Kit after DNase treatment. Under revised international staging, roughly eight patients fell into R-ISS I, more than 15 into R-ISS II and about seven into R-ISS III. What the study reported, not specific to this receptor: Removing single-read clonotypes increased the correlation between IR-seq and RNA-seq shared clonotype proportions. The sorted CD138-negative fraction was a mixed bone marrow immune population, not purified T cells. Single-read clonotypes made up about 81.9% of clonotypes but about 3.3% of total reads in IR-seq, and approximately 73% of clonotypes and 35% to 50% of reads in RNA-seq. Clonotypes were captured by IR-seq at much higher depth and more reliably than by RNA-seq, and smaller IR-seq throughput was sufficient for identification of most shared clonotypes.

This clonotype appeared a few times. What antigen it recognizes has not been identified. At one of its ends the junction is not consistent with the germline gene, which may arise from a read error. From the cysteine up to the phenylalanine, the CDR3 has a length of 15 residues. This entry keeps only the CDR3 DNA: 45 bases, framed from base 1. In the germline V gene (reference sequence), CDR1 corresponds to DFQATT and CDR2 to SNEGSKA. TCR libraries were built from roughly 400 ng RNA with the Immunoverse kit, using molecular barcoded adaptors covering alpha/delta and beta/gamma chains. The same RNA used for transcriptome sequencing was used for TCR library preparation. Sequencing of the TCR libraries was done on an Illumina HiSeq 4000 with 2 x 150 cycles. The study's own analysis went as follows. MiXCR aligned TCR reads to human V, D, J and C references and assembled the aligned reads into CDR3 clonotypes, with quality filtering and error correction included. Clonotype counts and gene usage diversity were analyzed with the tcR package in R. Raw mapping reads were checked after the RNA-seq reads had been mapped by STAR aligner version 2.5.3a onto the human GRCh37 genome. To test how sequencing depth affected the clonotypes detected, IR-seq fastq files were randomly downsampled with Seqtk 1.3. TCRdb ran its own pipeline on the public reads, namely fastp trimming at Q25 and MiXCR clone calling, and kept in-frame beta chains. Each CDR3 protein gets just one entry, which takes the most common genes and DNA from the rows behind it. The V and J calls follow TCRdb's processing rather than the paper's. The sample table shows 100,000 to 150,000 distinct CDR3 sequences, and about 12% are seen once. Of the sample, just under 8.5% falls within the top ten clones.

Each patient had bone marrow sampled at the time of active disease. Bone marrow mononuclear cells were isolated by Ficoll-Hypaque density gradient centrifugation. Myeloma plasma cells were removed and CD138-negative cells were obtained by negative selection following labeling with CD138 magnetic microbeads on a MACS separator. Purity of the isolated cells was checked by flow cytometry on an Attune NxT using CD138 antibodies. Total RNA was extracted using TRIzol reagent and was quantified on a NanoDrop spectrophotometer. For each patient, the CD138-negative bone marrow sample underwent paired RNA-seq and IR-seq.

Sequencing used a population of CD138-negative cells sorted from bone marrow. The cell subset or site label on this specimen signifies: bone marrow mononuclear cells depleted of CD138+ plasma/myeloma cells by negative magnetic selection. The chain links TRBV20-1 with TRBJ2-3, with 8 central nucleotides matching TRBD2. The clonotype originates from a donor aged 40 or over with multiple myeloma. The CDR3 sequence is CSARGKRGSTDTQCF. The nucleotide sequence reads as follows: TGCAGTGCTAGAGGCAAGCGGGGGAGCACAGATACGCAGTGTTTT.